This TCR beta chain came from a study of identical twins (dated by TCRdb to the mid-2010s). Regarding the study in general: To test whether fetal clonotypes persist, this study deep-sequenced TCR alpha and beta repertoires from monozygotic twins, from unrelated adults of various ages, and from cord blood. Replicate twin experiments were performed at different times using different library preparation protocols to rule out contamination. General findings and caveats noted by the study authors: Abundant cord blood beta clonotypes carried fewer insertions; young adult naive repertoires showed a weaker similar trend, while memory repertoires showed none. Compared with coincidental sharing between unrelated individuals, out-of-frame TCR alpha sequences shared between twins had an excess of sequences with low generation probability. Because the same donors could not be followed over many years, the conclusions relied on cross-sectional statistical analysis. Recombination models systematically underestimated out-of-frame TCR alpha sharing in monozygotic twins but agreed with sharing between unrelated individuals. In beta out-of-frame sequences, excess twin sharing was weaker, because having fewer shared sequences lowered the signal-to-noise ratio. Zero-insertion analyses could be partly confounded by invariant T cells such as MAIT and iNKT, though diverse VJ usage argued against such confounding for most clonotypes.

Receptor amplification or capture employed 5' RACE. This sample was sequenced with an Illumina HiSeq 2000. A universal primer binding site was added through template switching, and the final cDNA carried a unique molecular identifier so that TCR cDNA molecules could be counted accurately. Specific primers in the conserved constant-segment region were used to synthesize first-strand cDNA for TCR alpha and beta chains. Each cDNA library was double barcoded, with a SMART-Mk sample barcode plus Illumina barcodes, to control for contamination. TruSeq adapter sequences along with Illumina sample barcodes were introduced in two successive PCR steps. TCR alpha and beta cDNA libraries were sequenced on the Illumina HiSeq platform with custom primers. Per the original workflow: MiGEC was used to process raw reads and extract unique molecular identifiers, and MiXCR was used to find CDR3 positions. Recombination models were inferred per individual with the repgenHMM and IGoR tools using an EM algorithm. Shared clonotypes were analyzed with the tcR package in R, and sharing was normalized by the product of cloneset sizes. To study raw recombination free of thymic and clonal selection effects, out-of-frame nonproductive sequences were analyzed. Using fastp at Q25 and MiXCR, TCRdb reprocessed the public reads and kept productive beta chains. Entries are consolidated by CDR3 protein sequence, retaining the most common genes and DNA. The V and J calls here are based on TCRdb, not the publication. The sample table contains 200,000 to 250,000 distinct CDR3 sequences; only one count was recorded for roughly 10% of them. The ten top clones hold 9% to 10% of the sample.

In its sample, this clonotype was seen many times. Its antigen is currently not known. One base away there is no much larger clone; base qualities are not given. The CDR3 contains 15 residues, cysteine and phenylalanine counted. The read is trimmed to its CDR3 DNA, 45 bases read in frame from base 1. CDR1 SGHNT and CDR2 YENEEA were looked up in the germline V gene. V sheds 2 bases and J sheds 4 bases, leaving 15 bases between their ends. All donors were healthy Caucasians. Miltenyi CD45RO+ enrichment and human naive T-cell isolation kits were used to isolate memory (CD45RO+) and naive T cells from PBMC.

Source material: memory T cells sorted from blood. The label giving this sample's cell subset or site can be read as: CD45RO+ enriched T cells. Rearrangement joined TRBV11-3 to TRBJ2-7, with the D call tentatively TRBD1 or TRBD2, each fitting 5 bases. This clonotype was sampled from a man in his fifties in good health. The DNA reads TGTGCCAGCAGCTTATCCGGGACCGGGCCTTACGAGCAGTACTTC. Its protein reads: CASSLSGTGPYEQYF. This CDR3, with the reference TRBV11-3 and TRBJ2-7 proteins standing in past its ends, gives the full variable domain EAGVVQSPRYKIIEKKQPVAFWCNPISGHNTLYWYLQNLGQGPELLIRYENEEAVDDSQLPKDRFSAERLKGVDSTLKIQPAELGDSAVYLCASSLSGTGPYEQYFGPGTRLTVT.